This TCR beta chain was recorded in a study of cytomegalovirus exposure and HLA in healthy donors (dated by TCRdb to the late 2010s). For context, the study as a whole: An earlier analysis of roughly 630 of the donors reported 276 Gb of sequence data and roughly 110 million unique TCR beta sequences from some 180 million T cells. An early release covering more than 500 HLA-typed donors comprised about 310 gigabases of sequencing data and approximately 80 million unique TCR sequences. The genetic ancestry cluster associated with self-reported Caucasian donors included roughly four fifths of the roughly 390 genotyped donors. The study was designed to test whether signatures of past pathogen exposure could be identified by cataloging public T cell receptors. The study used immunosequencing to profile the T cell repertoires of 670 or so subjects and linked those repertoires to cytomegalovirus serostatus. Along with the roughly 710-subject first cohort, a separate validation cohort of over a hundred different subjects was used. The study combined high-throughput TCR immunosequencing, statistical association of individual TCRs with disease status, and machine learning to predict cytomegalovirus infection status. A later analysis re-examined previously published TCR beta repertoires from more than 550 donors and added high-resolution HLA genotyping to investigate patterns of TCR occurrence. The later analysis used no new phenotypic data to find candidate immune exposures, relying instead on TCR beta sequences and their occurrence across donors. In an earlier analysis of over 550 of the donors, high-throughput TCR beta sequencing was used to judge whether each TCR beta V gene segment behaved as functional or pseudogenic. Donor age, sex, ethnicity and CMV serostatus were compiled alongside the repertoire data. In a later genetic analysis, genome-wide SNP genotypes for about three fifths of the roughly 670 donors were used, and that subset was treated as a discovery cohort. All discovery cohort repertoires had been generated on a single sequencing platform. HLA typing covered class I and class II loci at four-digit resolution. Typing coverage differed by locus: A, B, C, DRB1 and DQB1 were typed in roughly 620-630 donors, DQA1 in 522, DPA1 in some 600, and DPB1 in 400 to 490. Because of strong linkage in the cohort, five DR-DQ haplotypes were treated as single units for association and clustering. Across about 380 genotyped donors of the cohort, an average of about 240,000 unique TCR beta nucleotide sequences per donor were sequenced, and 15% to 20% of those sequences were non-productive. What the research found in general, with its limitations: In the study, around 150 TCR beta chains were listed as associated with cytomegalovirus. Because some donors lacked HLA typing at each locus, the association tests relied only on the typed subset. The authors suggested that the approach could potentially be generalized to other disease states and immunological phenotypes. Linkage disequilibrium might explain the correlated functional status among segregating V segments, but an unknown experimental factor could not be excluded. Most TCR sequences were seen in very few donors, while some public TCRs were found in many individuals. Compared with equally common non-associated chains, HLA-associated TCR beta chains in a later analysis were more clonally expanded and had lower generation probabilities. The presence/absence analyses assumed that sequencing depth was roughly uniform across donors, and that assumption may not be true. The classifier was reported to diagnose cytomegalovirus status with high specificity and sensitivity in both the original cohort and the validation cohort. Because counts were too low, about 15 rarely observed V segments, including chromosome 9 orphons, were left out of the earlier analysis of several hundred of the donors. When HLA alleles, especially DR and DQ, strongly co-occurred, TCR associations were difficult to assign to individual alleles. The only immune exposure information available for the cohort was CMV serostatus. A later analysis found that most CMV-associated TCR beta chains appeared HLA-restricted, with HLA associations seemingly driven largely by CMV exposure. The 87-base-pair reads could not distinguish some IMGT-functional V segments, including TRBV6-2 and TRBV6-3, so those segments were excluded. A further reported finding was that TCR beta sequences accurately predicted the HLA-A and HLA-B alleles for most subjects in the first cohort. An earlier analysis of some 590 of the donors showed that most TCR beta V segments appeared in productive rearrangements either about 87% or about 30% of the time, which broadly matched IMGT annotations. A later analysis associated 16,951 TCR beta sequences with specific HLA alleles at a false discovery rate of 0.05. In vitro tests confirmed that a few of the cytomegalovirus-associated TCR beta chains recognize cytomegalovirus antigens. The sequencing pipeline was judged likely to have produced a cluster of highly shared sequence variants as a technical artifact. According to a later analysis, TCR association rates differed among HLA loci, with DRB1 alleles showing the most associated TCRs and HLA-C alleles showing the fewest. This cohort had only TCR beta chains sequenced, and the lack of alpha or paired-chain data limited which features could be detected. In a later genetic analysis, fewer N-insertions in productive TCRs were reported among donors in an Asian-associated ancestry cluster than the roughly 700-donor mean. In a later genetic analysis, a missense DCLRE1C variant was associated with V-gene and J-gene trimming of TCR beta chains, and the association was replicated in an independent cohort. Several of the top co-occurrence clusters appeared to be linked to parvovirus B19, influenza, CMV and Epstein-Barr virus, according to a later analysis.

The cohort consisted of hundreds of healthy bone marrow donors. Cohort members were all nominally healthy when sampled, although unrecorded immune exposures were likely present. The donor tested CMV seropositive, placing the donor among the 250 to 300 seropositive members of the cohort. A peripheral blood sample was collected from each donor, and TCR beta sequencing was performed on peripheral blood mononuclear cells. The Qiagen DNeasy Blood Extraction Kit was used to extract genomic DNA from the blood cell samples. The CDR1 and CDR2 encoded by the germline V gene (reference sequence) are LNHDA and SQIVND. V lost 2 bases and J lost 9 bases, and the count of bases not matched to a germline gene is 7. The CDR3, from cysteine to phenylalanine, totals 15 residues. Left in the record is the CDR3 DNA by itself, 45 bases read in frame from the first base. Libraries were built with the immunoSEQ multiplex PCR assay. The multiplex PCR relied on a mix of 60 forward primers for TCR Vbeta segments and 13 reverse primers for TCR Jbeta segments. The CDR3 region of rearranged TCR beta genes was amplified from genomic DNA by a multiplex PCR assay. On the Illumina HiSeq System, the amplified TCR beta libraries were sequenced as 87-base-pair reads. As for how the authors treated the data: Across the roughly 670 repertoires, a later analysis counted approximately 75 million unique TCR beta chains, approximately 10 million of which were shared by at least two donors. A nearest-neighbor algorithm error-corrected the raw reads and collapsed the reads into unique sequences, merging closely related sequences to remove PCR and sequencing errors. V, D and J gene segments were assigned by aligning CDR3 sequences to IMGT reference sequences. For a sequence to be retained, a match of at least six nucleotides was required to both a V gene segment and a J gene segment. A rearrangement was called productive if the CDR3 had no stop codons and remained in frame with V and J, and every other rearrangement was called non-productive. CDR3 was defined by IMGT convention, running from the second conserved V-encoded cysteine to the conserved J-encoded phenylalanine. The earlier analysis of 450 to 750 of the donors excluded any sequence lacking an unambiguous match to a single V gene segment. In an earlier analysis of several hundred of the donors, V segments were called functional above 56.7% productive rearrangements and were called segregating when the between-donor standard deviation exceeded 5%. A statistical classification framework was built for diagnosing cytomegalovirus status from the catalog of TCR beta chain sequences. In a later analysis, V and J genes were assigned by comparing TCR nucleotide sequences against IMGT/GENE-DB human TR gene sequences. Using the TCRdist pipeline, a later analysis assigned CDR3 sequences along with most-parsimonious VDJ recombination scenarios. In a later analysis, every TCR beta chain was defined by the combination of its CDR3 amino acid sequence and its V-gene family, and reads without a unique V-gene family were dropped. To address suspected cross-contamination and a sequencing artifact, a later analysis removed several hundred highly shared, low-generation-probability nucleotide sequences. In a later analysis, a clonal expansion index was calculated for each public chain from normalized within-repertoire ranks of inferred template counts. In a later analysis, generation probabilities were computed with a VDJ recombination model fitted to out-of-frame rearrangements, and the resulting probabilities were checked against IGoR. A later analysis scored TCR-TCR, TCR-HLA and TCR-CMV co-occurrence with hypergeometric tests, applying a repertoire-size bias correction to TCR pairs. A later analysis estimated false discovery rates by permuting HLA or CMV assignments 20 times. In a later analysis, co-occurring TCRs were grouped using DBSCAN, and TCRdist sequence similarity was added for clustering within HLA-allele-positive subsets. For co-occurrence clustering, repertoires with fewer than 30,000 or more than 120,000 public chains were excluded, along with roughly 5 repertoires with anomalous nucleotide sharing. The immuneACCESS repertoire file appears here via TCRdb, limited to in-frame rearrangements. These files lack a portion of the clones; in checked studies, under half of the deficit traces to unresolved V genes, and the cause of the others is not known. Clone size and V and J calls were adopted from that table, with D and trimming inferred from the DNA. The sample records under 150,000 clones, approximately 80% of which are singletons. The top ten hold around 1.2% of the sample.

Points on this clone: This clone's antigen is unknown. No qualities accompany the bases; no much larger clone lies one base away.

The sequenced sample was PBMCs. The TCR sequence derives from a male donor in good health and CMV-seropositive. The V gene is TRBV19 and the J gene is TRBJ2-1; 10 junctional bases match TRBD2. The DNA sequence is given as TGTGCCAGTAGTATACAAACTAGCGGGATTGTTGAGCAGTTCTTC. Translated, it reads CASSIQTSGIVEQFF. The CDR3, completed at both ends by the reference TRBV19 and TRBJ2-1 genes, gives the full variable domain DGGITQSPKYLFRKEGQNVTLSCEQNLNHDAMYWYRQDPGQGLRLIYYSQIVNDFQKGDIAEGYSVSREKKESFPLTVTSAQKNPTAFYLCASSIQTSGIVEQFFGPGTRLTVL.